This T cell receptor (beta chain) was captured by sequencing in a study of PD-L1 blockade in urothelial cancer. The overall study: Males with urothelial cancer arising in the bladder constituted most of the roughly 30 patients. Blood was evaluated 3 weeks (second dose) and 6 weeks after therapy began. Reported median T cell count for blood samples was 120,000 to 150,000.

Time point given: pretreatment peripheral blood. Spiked synthetic TCR analogs estimated absolute template abundance per PCR. Generated by immunoSEQ multiplex PCR, the TCRdb table keeps only in-frame clones and is missing some. The table shows 35,000 to 45,000 clones, with about 88% occurring only once. The germline CDR1 and CDR2 sequences are LGHNT and FRNRAP. The junction had 6 bases not matched to a gene; V was cut back by 0 bases and J by 1 base. This CDR3 is built from 17 residues. The TCR originated in a donor aged 40 or over with urothelial cancer. The chain recombines TRBV12-5 with TRBJ2-1, with TRBD2 identical over 7 bases. The specimen was PBMCs, collected around atezolizumab (anti-PD-L1) treatment. The CDR3 loop is CASGLVLGGSSYNEQFF. The CDR3 DNA sequence: TGTGCTAGTGGTTTGGTACTAGGCGGGAGTTCCTACAATGAGCAGTTCTTC.